The sequence of this T cell receptor beta chain was determined in a study of T cells in women clearing cervical HPV infection. The overall study: Case blood was drawn when the lesion was first found; control blood after infection became undetectable. Findings of the study overall: Each sample's T-cell count was unknown, possibly confounding richness. CIN3+ cases had significantly higher TCR richness than controls; evenness did not differ.

Assay: immunoSEQ multiplex PCR; the TCRdb copy retains only in-frame clones and omits some. The sample table includes about 48,000 clones. The CDR3 runs 15 residues. The V gene end was trimmed by 6 bases and the J gene end by 7 bases; junction bases not matched to a gene: 13. Germline V lookup: CDR1 DFQATT, CDR2 SNEGSKA (reference sequence). To note about this clone: Its matching antigen is unknown. The read stops 3 residues short of the end of the CDR3; the missing end is completed from the germline J gene.

V gene TRBV20-1 combines with J gene TRBJ1-5; 9 bases are shared with TRBD1. Sequencing was carried out using blood buffy coat. This receptor was taken from a woman between 18 and 75 years old with a cervical HPV16 infection that either progressed to CIN3+ or cleared (not recorded which). The part of the CDR3 DNA that was read is TGCAGTGCGCATTATCACAGGGGGCTGGAACAGCCC. This encodes CSAHYHRGLEQP. The entire CDR3 reads CSAHYHRGLEQPQHF.